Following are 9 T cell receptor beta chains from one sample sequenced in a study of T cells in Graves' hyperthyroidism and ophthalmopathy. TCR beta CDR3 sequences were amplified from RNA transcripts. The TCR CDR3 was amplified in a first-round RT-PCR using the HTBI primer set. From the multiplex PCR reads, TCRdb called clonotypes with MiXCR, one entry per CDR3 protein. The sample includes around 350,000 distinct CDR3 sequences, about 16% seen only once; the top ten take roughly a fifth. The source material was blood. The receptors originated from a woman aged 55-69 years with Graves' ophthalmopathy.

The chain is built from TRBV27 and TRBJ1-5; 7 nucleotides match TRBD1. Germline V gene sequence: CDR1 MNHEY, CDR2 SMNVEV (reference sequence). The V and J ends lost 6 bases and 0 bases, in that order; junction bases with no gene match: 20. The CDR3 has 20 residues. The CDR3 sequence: CASSRRGGGPPDYSNQPQHF. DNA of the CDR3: TGTGCCAGCAGCCGCAGGGGGGGGGGCCCCCCGGATTATAGCAATCAGCCCCAGCATTTT.

The CDR3 region is CASSNLTGNSGANVLTF. Written as DNA, the CDR3 is TGCGCCAGCAGCAACCTAACAGGGAACTCTGGGGCCAACGTCCTGACTTTC. The rearrangement uses TRBV5-1 and TRBJ2-6, with a possible D match to TRBD1 (6 bases). The CDR3 has 17 amino acids. Trimming pared 4 bases from V and 0 bases from J, leaving 14 bases between. Per germline, CDR1 SGHRS and CDR2 YFSETQ.

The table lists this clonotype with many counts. In DNA, the CDR3 is TGTGCCAGCTCACCACAAGGAGGTGAAGCTTTCTTT. Protein sequence: CASSPQGGEAFF. V gene TRBV18 combines with J gene TRBJ1-1; D is undetermined. The CDR3 loop spans 12 amino acids. Looked up from germline, CDR1 is KGHSH and CDR2 is LQKENI. Trimming cost V 1 base and J 7 bases, with 7 bases left between them.

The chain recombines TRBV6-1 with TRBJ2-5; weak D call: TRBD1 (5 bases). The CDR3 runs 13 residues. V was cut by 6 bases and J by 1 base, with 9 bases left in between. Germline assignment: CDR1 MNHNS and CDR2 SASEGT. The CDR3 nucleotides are TGTGCCAGCAGGACAGCGTTCCAAGAGACCCAGTACTTC. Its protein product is CASRTAFQETQYF.

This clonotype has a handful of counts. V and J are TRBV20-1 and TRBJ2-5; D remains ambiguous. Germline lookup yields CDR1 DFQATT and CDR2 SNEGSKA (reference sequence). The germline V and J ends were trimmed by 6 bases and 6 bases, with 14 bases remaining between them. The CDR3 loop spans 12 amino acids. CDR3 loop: CSAGPAQKTQYF. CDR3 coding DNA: TGCAGTGCGGGCCCCGCTCAGAAGACCCAGTACTTC.

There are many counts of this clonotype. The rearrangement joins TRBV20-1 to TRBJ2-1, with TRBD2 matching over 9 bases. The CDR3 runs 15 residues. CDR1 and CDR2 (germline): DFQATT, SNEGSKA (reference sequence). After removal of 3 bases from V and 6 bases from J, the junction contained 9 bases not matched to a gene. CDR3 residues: CSARLGSGSINEQFF. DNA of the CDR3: TGCAGTGCTAGGTTGGGTAGCGGGAGTATCAATGAGCAGTTCTTC.

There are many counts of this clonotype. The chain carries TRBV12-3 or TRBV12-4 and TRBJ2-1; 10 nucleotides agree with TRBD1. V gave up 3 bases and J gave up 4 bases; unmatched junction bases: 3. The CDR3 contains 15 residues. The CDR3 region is CASSFRDRGYNEQFF. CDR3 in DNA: TGTGCCAGCAGTTTCCGGGACAGGGGATACAATGAGCAGTTCTTC.

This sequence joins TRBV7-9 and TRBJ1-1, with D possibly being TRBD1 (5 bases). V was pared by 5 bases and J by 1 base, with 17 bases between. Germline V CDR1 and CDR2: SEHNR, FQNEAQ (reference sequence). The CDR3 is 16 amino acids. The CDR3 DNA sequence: TGTGCCAGCAGCGCCTACAGGAATCTAGGGAACACTGAAGCTTTCTTT. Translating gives CASSAYRNLGNTEAFF.

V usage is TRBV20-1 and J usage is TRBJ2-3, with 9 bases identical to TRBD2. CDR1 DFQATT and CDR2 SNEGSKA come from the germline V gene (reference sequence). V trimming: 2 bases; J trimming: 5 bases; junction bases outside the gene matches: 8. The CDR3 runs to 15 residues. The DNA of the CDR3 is TGCAGTGCTAGATCCTTAGCGGGAGCTGGAGATACGCAGTATTTT. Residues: CSARSLAGAGDTQYF.